These 5 T cell receptor beta chains share one sample of origin, sequenced in a study of cytomegalovirus exposure and HLA in healthy donors. Use of 60 Vbeta and 13 Jbeta primers characterized the PCR. Assay used: immunoSEQ multiplex PCR; TCRdb lists only in-frame clones, some missing. The sample yields about 120,000 clones, around 77% seen once. Sequenced input: PBMCs. These receptor sequences come from a man between 18 and 35 years old in good health and CMV-seropositive.

The genes are TRBV5-6 and TRBJ1-2, with D possibly matching TRBD1 (6 bases). This CDR3 is built from 15 residues. Trimming pared 5 bases from V and 11 bases from J, leaving 25 bases between. Germline loops: CDR1 SGHDT, CDR2 YYEEEE. CDR3 coding DNA: TGTGCCAGCAGAGAAGGACAGTCTCCTCGAAGTATGTACACCTTC. It yields the protein CASREGQSPRSMYTF.

This clone showed up just a few times. The chain has TRBV5-1 and TRBJ1-2; TRBD1 aligns across 9 bases. The CDR3 loop spans 14 amino acids. V lost 2 bases and J lost 2; bases outside the gene matches: 1. Germline-derived CDR1 and CDR2 are SGHRS and YFSETQ. CDR3: CASSLGQGNYGYTF. The CDR3 nucleotides are TGCGCCAGCAGCTTAGGACAGGGGAACTATGGCTACACCTTC. The full variable domain, completed using reference TRBV5-1 and TRBJ1-2, is KAGVTQTPRYLIKTRGQQVTLSCSPISGHRSVSWYQQTPGQGLQFLFEYFSETQRNKGNFPGRFSGRQFSNSRSEMNVSTLELGDSALYLCASSLGQGNYGYTFGSGTRLTVV.

The rearrangement joins TRBV6-4 to TRBJ1-1; TRBD1 matches at 7 bases. CDR3 length: 15 amino acids. The junction had 9 bases not matched to a gene; V was cut back by 6 bases and J by 2 bases. Germline CDR1 is MRHNA and CDR2 is SNTAGT. DNA of the CDR3: TGTGCCAGCAGCCGTGAGGGGGCAAGAAACACTGAAGCTTTCTTT. The encoded protein is CASSREGARNTEAFF.

V gene TRBV15 combines with J gene TRBJ2-5; D perhaps matches TRBD1 (5 bases). CDR1 LNHNV and CDR2 YYDKDF come from the germline V gene (reference sequence). CDR3 size: 18 residues. The V end lost 3 bases, the J end lost 0 bases, and 20 bases lay between the germline ends. The chain's CDR3 is CATSSPVATELYQETQYF. The CDR3 bases are TGTGCCACCAGCAGTCCGGTGGCGACAGAACTGTACCAAGAGACCCAGTACTTC.

The J gene is TRBJ1-2, the V gene TRBV11-2; tentatively, D is TRBD1 (5 bases). Trimming shortened V by 4 bases and J by 0 bases, and 21 bases separated the two germline ends. This CDR3 is 18 amino acids long. In germline, CDR1 is SGHAT, CDR2 FQNNGV. CDR3 DNA: TGTGCCAGCAGCTCCCCCAGCGCAGGGAGGATGACTAACTATGGCTACACCTTC. It encodes CASSSPSAGRMTNYGYTF.